The source of this TCR beta chain is a study of PD-1 blockade in classical Hodgkin lymphoma. Whole-study context: Intravenous nivolumab at 3 mg/kg was given to patients every 2 weeks.

A note on this clone: Its target is unknown. The junction does not match germline at one end; this may be a read error.

Per germline, CDR1 SGHTA and CDR2 FQGNSA. The CDR3 has 14 amino acids. The table came from immunoSEQ multiplex PCR; TCRdb's copy has only in-frame clones and leaves some out. The sample carries approximately 57,000 clones, 75% to 95% recorded once. Exposure to brentuximab vedotin varied, and each patient had relapsed following autologous stem cell transplantation. Overall study results and limits: In CD4+ cells, TCR diversity went up significantly by C4D1, but in CD8+ cells it did not.

The chain links TRBV7-2 to TRBJ1-1, with a weak D call TRBD1 (5 bases). The TCR originated in a human donor with classical Hodgkin lymphoma. The sample consisted of peripheral blood mononuclear cells (PBMCs), taken before the second cycle of nivolumab. The CDR3 bases are TGTGCCAGCAGCTTTGGGGGGTGGAACGCTGAAGCTTTCTTT. Translated: CASSFGGWNAEAFF.